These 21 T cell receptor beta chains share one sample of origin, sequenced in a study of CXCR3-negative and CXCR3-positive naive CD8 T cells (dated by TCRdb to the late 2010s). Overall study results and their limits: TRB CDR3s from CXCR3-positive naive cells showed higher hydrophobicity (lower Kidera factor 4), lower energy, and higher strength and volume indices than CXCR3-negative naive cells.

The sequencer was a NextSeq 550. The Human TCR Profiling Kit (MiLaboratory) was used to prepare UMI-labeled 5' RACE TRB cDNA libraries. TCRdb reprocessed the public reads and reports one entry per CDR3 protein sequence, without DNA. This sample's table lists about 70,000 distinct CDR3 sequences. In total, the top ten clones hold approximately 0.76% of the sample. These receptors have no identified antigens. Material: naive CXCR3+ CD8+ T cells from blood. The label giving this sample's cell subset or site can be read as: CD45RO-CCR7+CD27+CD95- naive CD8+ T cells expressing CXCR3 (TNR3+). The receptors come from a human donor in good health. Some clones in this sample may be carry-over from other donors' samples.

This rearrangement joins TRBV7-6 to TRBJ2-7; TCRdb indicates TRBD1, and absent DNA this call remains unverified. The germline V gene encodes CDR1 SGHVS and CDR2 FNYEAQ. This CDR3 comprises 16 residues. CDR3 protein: CASSPQIGDRIYEQYF.

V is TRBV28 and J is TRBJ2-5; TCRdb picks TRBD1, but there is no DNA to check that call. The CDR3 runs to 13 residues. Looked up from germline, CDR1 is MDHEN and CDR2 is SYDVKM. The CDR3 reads CASSQGGTETQYF.

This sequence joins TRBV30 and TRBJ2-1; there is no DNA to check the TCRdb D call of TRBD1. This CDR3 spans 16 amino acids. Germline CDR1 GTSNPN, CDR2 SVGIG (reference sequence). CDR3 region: CAWSVVWDRDYNEQFF.

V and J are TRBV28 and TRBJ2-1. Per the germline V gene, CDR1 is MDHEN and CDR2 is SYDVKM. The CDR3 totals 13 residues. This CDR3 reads CASSIGGYNEQFF. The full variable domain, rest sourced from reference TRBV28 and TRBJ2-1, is DVKVTQSSRYLVKRTGEKVFLECVQDMDHENMFWYRQDPGLGLRLIYFSYDVKMKEKGDIPEGYSVSREKKERFSLILESASTNQTSMYLCASSIGGYNEQFFGPGTRLTVL.

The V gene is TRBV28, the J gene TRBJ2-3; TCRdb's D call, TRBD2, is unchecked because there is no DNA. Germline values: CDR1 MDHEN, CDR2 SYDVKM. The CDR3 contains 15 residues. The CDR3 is CASTPPSGVTDTQYF.

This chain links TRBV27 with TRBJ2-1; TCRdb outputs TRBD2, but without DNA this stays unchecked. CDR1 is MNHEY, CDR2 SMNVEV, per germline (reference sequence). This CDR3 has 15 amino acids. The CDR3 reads CASSLLAESYNEQFF.

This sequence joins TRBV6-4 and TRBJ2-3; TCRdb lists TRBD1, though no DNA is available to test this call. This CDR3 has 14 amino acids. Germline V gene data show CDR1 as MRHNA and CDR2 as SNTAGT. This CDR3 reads CASSEGDSTDTQYF.

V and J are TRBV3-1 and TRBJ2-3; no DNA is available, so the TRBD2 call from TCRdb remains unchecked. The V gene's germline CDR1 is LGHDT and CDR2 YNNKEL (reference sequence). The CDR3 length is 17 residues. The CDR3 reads CASSQEVAGVSTDTQYF.

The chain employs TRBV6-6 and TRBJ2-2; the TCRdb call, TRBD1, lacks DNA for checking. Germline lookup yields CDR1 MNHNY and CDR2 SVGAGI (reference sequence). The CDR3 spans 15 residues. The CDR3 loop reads CASSPGQGGTGELFF.

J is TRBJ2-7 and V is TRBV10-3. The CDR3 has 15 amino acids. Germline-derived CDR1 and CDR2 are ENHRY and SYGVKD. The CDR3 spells CAISEENSYAYEQYF.

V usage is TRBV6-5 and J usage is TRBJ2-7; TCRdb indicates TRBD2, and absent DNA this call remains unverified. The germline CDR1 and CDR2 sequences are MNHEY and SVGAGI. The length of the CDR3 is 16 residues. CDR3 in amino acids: CASSYSRQGLGYEQYF.

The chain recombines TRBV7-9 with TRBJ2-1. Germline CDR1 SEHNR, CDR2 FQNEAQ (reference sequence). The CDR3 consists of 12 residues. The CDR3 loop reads CASSFGNNEQFF.

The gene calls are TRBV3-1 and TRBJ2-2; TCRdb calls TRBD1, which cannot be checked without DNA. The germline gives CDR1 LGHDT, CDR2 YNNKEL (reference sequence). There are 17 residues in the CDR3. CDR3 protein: CASSQDTQGNGDWELFF.

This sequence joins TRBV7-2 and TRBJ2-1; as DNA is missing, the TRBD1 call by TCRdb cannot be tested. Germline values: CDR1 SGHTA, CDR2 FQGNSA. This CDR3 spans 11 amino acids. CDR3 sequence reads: CASSYGAEQFF.

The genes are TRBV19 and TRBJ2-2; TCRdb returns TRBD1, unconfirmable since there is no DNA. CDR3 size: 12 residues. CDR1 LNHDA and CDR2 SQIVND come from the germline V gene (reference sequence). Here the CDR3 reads CASSPGGEELFF.

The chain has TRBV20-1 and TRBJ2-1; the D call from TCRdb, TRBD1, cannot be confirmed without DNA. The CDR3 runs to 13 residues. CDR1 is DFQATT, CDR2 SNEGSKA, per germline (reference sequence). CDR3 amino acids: CSARIGEYNEQFF.

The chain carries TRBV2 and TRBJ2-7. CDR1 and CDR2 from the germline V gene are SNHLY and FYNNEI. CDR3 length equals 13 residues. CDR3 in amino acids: CASMISGSYEQYF.

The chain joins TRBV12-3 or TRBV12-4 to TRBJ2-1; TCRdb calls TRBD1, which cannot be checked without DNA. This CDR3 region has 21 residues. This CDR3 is CASSFIGSDLGGKSTYNEQFF.

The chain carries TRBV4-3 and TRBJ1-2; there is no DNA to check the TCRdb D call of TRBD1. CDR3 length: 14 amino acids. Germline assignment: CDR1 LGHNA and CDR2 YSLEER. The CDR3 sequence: CASNHGGVGYGYTF.

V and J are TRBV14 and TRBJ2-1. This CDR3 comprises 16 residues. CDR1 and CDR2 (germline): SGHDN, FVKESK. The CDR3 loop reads CASSQDALSSYNEQFF.

This CDR3 is CASSIGQGWTDTQYF. The chain couples TRBV28 to TRBJ2-3; no DNA is available, so the TRBD1 call from TCRdb remains unchecked. This CDR3 contains 15 residues. The V gene's germline CDR1 is MDHEN and CDR2 SYDVKM.